This T cell receptor (beta chain) was sequenced for a study of cytotoxic CD8 clonotypes in ibrutinib-treated CLL. Assay: immunoSEQ multiplex PCR; the TCRdb copy retains only in-frame clones and omits some. Of about 74,000 clones in the sample, 75% to 85% were seen once. The germline V gene encodes CDR1 GTSNPN and CDR2 SVGIG (reference sequence). V was trimmed by 4 bases and J by 0 bases, leaving 7 bases between them. This CDR3 comprises 13 residues. The sequences come from PBMCs, collected at disease progression, from a patient treated with ibrutinib. This chain connects TRBV30 to TRBJ1-5; D is unclear. The clonotype was recovered from a human donor with chronic lymphocytic leukemia. The CDR3 region is CAWKYGSNQPQHF. CDR3 nucleotides: TGTGCCTGGAAGTACGGTAGCAATCAGCCCCAGCATTTT. Based on the CDR3 plus reference TRBV30 and TRBJ1-5, the full variable domain is SQTIHQWPATLVQPVGSPLSLECTVEGTSNPNLYWYRQAAGRGLQLLFYSVGIGQISSEVPQNLSASRPQDRQFILSSKKLLLSDSGFYLCAWKYGSNQPQHFGDGTRLSIL.